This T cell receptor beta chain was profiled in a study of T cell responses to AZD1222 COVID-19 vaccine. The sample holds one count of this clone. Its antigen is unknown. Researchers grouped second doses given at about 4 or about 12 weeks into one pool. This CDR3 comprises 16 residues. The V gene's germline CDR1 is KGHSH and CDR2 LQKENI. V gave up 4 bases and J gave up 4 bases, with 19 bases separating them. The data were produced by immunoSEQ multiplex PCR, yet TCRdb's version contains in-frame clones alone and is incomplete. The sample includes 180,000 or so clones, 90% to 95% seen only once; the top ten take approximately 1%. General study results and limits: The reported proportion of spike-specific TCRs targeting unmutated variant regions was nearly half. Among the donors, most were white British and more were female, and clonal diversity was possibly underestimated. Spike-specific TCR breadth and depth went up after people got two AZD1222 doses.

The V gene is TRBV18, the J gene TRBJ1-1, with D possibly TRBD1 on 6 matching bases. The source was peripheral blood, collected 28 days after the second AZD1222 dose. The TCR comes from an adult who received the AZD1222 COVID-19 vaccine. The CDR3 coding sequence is TGTGCCAGCTCACTACGGGAAGGGGAGGGGGTCACTGAAGCTTTCTTT. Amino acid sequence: CASSLREGEGVTEAFF.